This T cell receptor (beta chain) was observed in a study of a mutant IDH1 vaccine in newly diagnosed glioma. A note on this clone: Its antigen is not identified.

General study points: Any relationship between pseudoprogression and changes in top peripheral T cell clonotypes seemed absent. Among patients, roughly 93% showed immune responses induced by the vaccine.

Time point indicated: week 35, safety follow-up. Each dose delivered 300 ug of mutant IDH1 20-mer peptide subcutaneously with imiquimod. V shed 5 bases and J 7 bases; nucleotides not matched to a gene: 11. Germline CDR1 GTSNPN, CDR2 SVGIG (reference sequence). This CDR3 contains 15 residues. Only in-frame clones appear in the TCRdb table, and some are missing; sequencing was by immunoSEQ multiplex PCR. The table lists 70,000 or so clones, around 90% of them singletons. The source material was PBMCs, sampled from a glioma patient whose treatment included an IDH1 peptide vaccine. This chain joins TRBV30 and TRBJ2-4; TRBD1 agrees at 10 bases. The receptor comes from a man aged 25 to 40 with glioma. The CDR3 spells CAWGAGQGTNNIQYF. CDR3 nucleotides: TGTGCCTGGGGAGCGGGACAGGGGACAAACAACATTCAGTACTTC.